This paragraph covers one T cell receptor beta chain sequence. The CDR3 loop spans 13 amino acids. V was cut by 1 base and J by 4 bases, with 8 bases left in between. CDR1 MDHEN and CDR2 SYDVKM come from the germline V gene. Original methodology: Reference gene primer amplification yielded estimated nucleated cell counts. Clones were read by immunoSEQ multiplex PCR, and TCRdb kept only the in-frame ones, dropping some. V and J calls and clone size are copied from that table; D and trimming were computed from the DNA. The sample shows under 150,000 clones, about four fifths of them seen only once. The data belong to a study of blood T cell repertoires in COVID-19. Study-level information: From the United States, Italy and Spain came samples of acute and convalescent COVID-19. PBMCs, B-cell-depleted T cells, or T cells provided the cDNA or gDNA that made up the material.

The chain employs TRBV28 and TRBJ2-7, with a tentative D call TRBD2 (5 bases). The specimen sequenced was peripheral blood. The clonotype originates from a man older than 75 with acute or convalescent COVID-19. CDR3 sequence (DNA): TGTGCCAGCAGTTTATCGCCGGGGTACGAGCAGTACTTC. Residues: CASSLSPGYEQYF.